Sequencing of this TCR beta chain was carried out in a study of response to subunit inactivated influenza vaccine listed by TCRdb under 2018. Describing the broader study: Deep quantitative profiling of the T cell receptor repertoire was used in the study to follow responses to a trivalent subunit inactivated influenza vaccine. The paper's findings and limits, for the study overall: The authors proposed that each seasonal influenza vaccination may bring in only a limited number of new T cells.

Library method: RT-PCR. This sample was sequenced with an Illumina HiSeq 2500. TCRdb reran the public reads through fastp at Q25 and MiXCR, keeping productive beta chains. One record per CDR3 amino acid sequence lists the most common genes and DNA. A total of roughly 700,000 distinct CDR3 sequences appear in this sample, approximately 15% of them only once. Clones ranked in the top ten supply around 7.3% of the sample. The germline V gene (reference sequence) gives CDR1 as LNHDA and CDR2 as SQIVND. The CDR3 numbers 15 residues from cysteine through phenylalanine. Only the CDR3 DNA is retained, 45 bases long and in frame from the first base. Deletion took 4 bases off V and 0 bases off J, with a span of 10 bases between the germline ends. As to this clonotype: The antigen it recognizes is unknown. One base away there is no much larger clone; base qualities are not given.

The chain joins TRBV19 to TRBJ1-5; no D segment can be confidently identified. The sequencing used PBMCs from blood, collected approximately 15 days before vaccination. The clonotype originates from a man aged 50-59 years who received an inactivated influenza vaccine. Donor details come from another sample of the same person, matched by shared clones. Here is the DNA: TGTGCCAGTAGTACCTCCCCGTATAGCAATCAGCCCCAGCATTTT. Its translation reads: CASSTSPYSNQPQHF.